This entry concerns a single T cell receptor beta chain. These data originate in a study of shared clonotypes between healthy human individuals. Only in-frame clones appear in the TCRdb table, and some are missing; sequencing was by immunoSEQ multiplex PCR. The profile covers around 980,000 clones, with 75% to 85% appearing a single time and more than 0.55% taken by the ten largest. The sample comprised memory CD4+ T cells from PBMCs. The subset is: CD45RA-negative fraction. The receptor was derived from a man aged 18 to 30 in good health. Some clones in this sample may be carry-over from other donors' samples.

The CDR3 protein is CASGVLESQETQYF. CDR3 sequence (DNA): TGTGCCAGCGGTGTCCTAGAGTCCCAAGAGACCCAGTACTTC. V and J are TRBV25-1 and TRBJ2-5; D uncertain. The length of the CDR3 is 14 residues. V was shortened by 8 bases and J by 1 base, with 14 bases between the two germline ends. CDR1 MGHDK and CDR2 SYGVNS come from the germline V gene.